The T cell receptor beta chain under discussion was sequenced for a study of graft-versus-host responses after intestinal transplantation. Overall study findings and caveats: Within allografts, high graft-versus-host to host-versus-graft clonal ratios were seen among patients with graft-donor T cell macrochimerism.

Per germline, CDR1 SGHNT and CDR2 YYREEE (reference sequence). The CDR3 covers 14 residues. The germline V and J ends were trimmed by 0 bases and 1 base, with 7 bases remaining between them. In regard to this clone: Its target is unknown.

Clones were read by immunoSEQ multiplex PCR, and TCRdb kept only the in-frame ones, dropping some. Of about 71,000 clones listed, approximately 93% are singletons. The chain joins TRBV5-4 to TRBJ2-5; the D is unclear. The specimen comprised unstimulated CD8+ T cells sorted from spleen or lymph node cells, sampled before intestinal transplant. This sequence was found in a human donor who received an intestinal transplant. The CDR3 sequence is CASSLADLQETQYF. In nucleotides, the CDR3 is TGTGCCAGCAGCTTGGCAGATCTCCAAGAGACCCAGTACTTC.